This TCR beta chain was documented in a study of tumor-infiltrating lymphocytes in localized non-small cell lung cancer. Whole-study results and caveats: Only some patients had TCR sequencing, depending on available tissue. No T-cell fraction difference was seen between IM1 and IM2 tumors. Compared with uninvolved lung, tumors showed higher T cell infiltration by TCRbeta sequencing.

Sequenced by immunoSEQ multiplex PCR; TCRdb stores in-frame clones only, minus some. The sample holds some 3,000 clones, over 50% seen once. To note about this clone: What it binds is not known.

Germline V lookup: CDR1 GTSNPN, CDR2 SVGIG (reference sequence). V shed 2 bases and J 5 bases; nucleotides not matched to a gene: 3. There are 13 residues in the CDR3. The TCR originated in a human donor with non-small cell lung cancer. This chain connects TRBV30 to TRBJ1-2, with 9 positions matching TRBD1. Source material: uninvolved lung tissue not adjacent to the tumor. The CDR3 nucleotides read TGTGCCTGGAGTCGGGACAGGGAGTATGGCTACACCTTC. This translates into CAWSRDREYGYTF.